These 30 T cell receptor beta chains were all obtained from the same sample, sequenced in a study of blood T cells in healthy people across ages. With a J-beta primer mix and a sample-barcoded 5' primer, a second PCR ran about 7 to 12 cycles. TCRdb reprocessed the 5' RACE reads via MiXCR and lists one record per CDR3 protein. The data hold hundreds of thousands of distinct CDR3 sequences, with roughly 43% observed a single time. The source material was blood. The source of these receptors is a man of 80 years or more in good health.

Only one count was recorded for this clonotype. V gene TRBV7-9 combines with J gene TRBJ2-3; TRBD1 matches at 8 bases. Per germline, CDR1 SEHNR and CDR2 FQNEAQ (reference sequence). The CDR3 runs 18 residues. Germline trimming cut 5 bases from V and 0 bases from J; bases unmatched to any gene: 13. This chain's CDR3 is CASSNLGQGGFSTDTQYF. Here the CDR3 DNA reads TGTGCCAGCAGCAACCTCGGACAGGGTGGTTTTAGCACAGATACGCAGTATTTT.

Only a few counts were recorded for this clonotype. J is TRBJ1-2 and V is TRBV30; D not certain. CDR1 is GTSNPN and CDR2 is SVGIG in the germline V gene (reference sequence). This CDR3 spans 15 amino acids. Trimming cost V 0 bases and J 2 bases, with 13 bases left between them. The CDR3 region is CAWSVRRVRNYGYTF. CDR3 in DNA: TGTGCCTGGAGTGTAAGGCGGGTGCGAAACTATGGCTACACCTTC. The full variable domain, with the rest looked up from reference TRBV30 and TRBJ1-2, is SQTIHQWPATLVQPVGSPLSLECTVEGTSNPNLYWYRQAAGRGLQLLFYSVGIGQISSEVPQNLSASRPQDRQFILSSKKLLLSDSGFYLCAWSVRRVRNYGYTFGSGTRLTVV.

V gene TRBV18 combines with J gene TRBJ2-5, with 7 bases matching TRBD2. V dropped 2 bases and J dropped 11; count of bases not matched to a gene: 5. Germline CDR1 KGHSH, CDR2 LQKENI. The CDR3 contains 12 residues. This CDR3 reads CASSPSAGEQYF. For the CDR3, the DNA is TGTGCCAGCTCACCATCCGCGGGGGAGCAGTACTTC. Using reference TRBV18 and TRBJ2-5 for the parts outside the CDR3, the full variable domain is NAGVMQNPRHLVRRRGQEARLRCSPMKGHSHVYWYRQLPEEGLKFMVYLQKENIIDESGMPKERFSAEFPKEGPSILRIQQVVRGDSAAYFCASSPSAGEQYFGPGTRLLVL.

Comments on this clonotype: At one of its ends the junction is not consistent with the germline gene, which may arise from a read error. The J gene is TRBJ2-4, the V gene TRBV18; 13 bases are a match to TRBD2. Per the germline V gene, CDR1 is KGHSH and CDR2 is LQKENI. The CDR3 runs 16 residues. The CDR3: CASSPGLAGAKNTQYF. For the CDR3, the DNA is TGTGCCAGCTCACCCGGACTAGCGGGGGCCAAAAACACTCAGTACTTC. The complete variable domain, with remaining parts taken from reference TRBV18 and TRBJ2-4, reads NAGVMQNPRHLVRRRGQEARLRCSPMKGHSHVYWYRQLPEEGLKFMVYLQKENIIDESGMPKERFSAEFPKEGPSILRIQQVVRGDSAAYFCASSPGLAGAKNTQYFGAGTRLSVL.

About this clonotype: This clone may be a read error of a much larger clone one base away. V and J are TRBV29-1 and TRBJ2-1; D perhaps matches TRBD2 (5 bases). From germline, CDR1 is SQVTM and CDR2 ANQGSEA. The CDR3 length is 14 residues. The V end was cut by 7 bases, the J end by 12 bases, with 25 bases between. The CDR3: CSGVPWASAGGQFF. The CDR3 nucleotides read TGCAGCGGTGTACCCTGGGCTTCTGCCGGAGGGCAGTTCTTC.

CDR3 amino acids: CASSSRGGVQETQYF. The CDR3 DNA is TGTGCCAGCAGCTCCCGGGGGGGGGTTCAAGAGACCCAGTACTTC. V and J are TRBV7-2 and TRBJ2-5; TRBD2 matches 8 bases. This CDR3 has 15 residues. Trimming at V came to 4 bases and at J to 2 bases, leaving 6 bases not matched to a gene. Per germline, CDR1 SGHTA and CDR2 FQGNSA.

Comments on this clonotype: With a much larger clone just one base away, this may be a read error. The DNA for the CDR3 is TGCGCCAGCAGTGACCGGGGAAGAAAAGGGCAGTACTTC. It translates to CASSDRGRKGQYF. J is TRBJ2-7 and V is TRBV10-1, with a tentative D call TRBD2 (5 bases). V dropped 3 bases and J dropped 9 bases, with 15 bases sitting between them. Germline V gene sequence: CDR1 WNHNN, CDR2 SYGVQD (reference sequence). The CDR3 is 13 amino acids.

The rearrangement joins TRBV9 to TRBJ2-2; 9 bases agree with TRBD2. V shed 0 bases and J 3 bases; nucleotides not matched to a gene: 0. Germline V lookup: CDR1 SGDLS, CDR2 YYNGEE. The CDR3 covers 15 residues. CDR3 DNA sequence: TGTGCCAGCAGCGTAGCTAGCGGGGACACCGGGGAGCTGTTTTTT. Residues: CASSVASGDTGELFF.

This clonotype was recorded many times. The rearrangement joins TRBV4-2 to TRBJ2-1; no reliable D call. CDR1 and CDR2 from the germline V gene are LGHNA and YNFKEQ. Trimming pared 5 bases from V and 6 bases from J, leaving 23 bases between. This CDR3 is built from 17 residues. The CDR3 loop is CASSSSPKITLGNEQFF. The CDR3 DNA reads as TGTGCCAGCAGCTCATCGCCAAAAATTACACTGGGCAATGAGCAGTTCTTC.

The chain uses TRBV20-1 and TRBJ2-7; TRBD2 agrees at 14 bases. The junction had 5 bases not matched to a gene; V was cut back by 3 bases and J by 4 bases. CDR1 is DFQATT and CDR2 is SNEGSKA in the germline V gene (reference sequence). This CDR3 has 15 amino acids. This CDR3 is CSASPTSGRAYEQYF. In DNA, the CDR3 is TGCAGTGCTAGCCCGACTAGCGGGAGGGCTTACGAGCAGTACTTC.

This chain joins TRBV4-3 and TRBJ2-5; possibly TRBD1 or TRBD2 for D (5 bases each). The V and J ends lost 8 bases and 4 bases respectively, with 23 bases between them. This CDR3 region has 16 residues. Germline V gene sequence: CDR1 LGHNA, CDR2 YSLEER. CDR3 DNA: TGCGCCAGCGGCCTGGGACCGAGGGTATGGGGAGAGACCCAGTACTTC. It is translated as CASGLGPRVWGETQYF.

The V and J genes are TRBV15 and TRBJ2-3, with 9 positions matching TRBD1. The CDR3 length is 17 residues. From germline, CDR1 is LNHNV and CDR2 YYDKDF (reference sequence). J lost 0 bases, V lost 1 base, and 5 bases had no gene match. The CDR3: CATSRGRTGDSTDTQYF. The CDR3 DNA follows: TGTGCCACCAGCAGAGGTAGGACAGGGGACAGCACAGATACGCAGTATTTT.

This clonotype was counted between two and nine times. The V and J genes are TRBV2 and TRBJ1-2; possible D gene TRBD1, 5 bases. Germline lookup yields CDR1 SNHLY and CDR2 FYNNEI. The CDR3 is 15 residues long. Trimming cost V 6 bases and J 4 bases, with 18 bases left between them. The CDR3 DNA reads as TGTGCCAGCAGGCCCCTGGGGGGATTCAGCTATGGCTACACCTTC. It specifies CASRPLGGFSYGYTF.

Many counts were recorded for this clonotype. This chain connects TRBV9 to TRBJ2-1; 9 bases are shared with TRBD2. V dropped 0 bases and J dropped 8; count of bases not matched to a gene: 6. The CDR3 consists of 15 residues. Germline-derived CDR1 and CDR2 are SGDLS and YYNGEE. CDR3 sequence: CASSVVSGGIYEQFF. CDR3 bases: TGTGCCAGCAGCGTAGTTAGCGGGGGCATCTATGAGCAGTTCTTC. The entire variable domain, with the rest obtained from reference TRBV9 and TRBJ2-1, is as follows: DSGVTQTPKHLITATGQRVTLRCSPRSGDLSVYWYQQSLDQGLQFLIQYYNGEERAKGNILERFSAQQFPDLHSELNLSSLELGDSALYFCASSVVSGGIYEQFFGPGTRLTVL.

The chain combines TRBV10-3 with TRBJ2-1, with TRBD2 identical over 10 bases. Germline V gene sequence: CDR1 ENHRY, CDR2 SYGVKD. V lost 2 bases, J lost 9 bases, and 1 base stayed unmatched. The CDR3 contains 13 residues. The CDR3 is CAISEASGGEQFF. Here the CDR3 DNA reads TGTGCCATCAGTGAGGCTAGCGGGGGTGAGCAGTTCTTC.

Remarks on this clonotype: Compared with germline, one end of the junction differs, possibly owing to a read error. The gene calls are TRBV7-2 and TRBJ2-3, with a tentative D call TRBD2 (5 bases). The CDR3 consists of 14 residues. The V gene's germline CDR1 is SGHTA and CDR2 FQGNSA. CDR3: CASTRDSSTNTQYF. The DNA for the CDR3 is TGTGCCAGCACCCGTGATTCTAGCACAAATACGCAGTATTTT. The entire variable domain, with the rest obtained from reference TRBV7-2 and TRBJ2-3, is as follows: GAGVSQSPSNKVTEKGKDVELRCDPISGHTALYWYRQSLGQGLEFLIYFQGNSAPDKSGLPSDRFSAERTGGSVSTLTIQRTQQEDSAVYLCASTRDSSTNTQYFGPGTRLTVL.

The count of this clonotype is one. A read error may account for a junction end that differs from germline. The chain recombines TRBV12-3 or TRBV12-4 with TRBJ1-5; D is unclear. This CDR3 is 15 amino acids long. CDR3 sequence: CASSFQRDSNQPQHF. CDR3 in DNA: TGTGCCAGCAGTTTCCAGCGAGATAGCAATCAGCCTCAGCATTTT.

The V gene is TRBV6-2 or TRBV6-3, the J gene TRBJ2-7; TRBD1 is a possible D gene (6 bases). Germline CDR1 and CDR2: MNHEY and SVGEGT. Trimming cost V 7 bases and J 5 bases, with 12 bases left between them. The CDR3 runs to 12 residues. The CDR3 coding sequence is TGTGCCAGCACCGACACAGGGAACGAGCAGTACTTC. This encodes CASTDTGNEQYF.

This chain joins TRBV6-2 or TRBV6-3 and TRBJ2-2; a weak D match, TRBD2 (6 bases). Between the trimmed V and J ends, which lost 6 bases and 3 bases, there was a span of 17 bases. CDR1 is MNHEY and CDR2 is SVGEGT in the germline V gene. CDR3 size: 16 residues. This CDR3 is CASSIKRATYTGELFF. The CDR3 DNA reads TGTGCCAGCAGCATCAAGCGGGCTACCTACACCGGGGAGCTGTTTTTT.

V is TRBV4-3 and J is TRBJ2-5; D gene ambiguous. The last part of the DNA fits TRBJ2-7 better; the J call may be wrong. The CDR3 has 17 residues. CDR1 LGHNA and CDR2 YSLEER come from the germline V gene. This chain's CDR3 is CASSQESGRAGLSEQYF. The CDR3, as DNA: TGCGCCAGCAGCCAAGAGTCAGGAAGGGCAGGTCTATCCGAGCAGTACTTC.

This sequence joins TRBV12-5 and TRBJ2-5, with TRBD2 as a possible D gene (5 bases). With 5 bases removed from V and 2 bases from J, the gap between germline ends came to 18 bases. There are 16 residues in the CDR3. In germline, CDR1 is LGHNT, CDR2 FRNRAP. The CDR3 DNA reads TGTGCTAGTGGTCCCTCCGGGCGGTCGGGGCAAGAGACCCAGTACTTC. It encodes CASGPSGRSGQETQYF.

The chain links TRBV2 to TRBJ1-1, with D tentatively TRBD1 (5 bases). Germline V gene lookup returns CDR1 SNHLY and CDR2 FYNNEI. This CDR3 has 17 residues. V gave up 3 bases and J gave up 0 bases, with 17 bases separating them. The CDR3 protein is CASSDLRQNRMNTEAFF. The DNA for the CDR3 is TGTGCCAGCAGTGATCTTAGACAGAATAGAATGAACACTGAAGCTTTCTTT.

The chain employs TRBV11-3 and TRBJ1-2, with D possibly matching TRBD1 (6 bases). Deletions cut 7 bases from V and 5 bases from J, with 14 bases between. The CDR3 is 13 amino acids. Germline CDR1 and CDR2: SGHNT and YENEEA. CDR3 region: CASNQGQTYGYTF. The CDR3 DNA sequence: TGTGCCAGCAACCAGGGGCAGACGTATGGCTACACCTTC.

This chain joins TRBV11-2 and TRBJ2-3; D ambiguous. Trimming shortened V by 5 bases and J by 3 bases, and 9 bases separated the two germline ends. This CDR3 region has 13 residues. Germline V CDR1 and CDR2: SGHAT, FQNNGV. CDR3 in DNA: TGTGCCAGCAGCATAGGTCATACAGATACGCAGTATTTT. Translation gives CASSIGHTDTQYF.

The chain joins TRBV4-3 to TRBJ1-2; no clear D. CDR1 and CDR2 (germline): LGHNA, YSLEER. Trimming removed 0 bases at V and 5 bases at J, with 19 bases between. The CDR3 is made up of 17 amino acids. CDR3 in DNA: TGCGCCAGCAGCCAAGACCCCGGCTTTCCCGTCCTTTATGGCTACACCTTC. It translates to CASSQDPGFPVLYGYTF.

The chain recombines TRBV27 with TRBJ2-2; D is possibly TRBD1 (6 bases). V lost 5 bases and J lost 2, with 18 bases in between. The CDR3 contains 17 residues. Germline CDR1 and CDR2: MNHEY and SMNVEV (reference sequence). CDR3 in DNA: TGTGCCAGCAGTCACTCACAGGGTATGGTAAACACCGGGGAGCTGTTTTTT. Amino acids: CASSHSQGMVNTGELFF.

As for this clonotype: It may be a read error: a sequence one base away is much more abundant. The genes are TRBV24-1 and TRBJ2-7; possible D gene TRBD2, 6 bases. Trimming left V 4 bases short and J 7 bases short, with 25 bases between. The germline CDR1 and CDR2 sequences are KGHDR and SFDVKD. This CDR3 is built from 17 residues. Written as DNA, the CDR3 is TGTGCCACCAGTGACCCGGACGGGGGTCTATCCTACAATGAGCAGTACTTC. As protein: CATSDPDGGLSYNEQYF.

V and J are TRBV19 and TRBJ2-7, with 10 bases aligning to TRBD1. This CDR3 is 14 amino acids long. The V and J ends lost 7 bases and 0 bases, in that order; junction bases with no gene match: 3. Germline V CDR1 and CDR2: LNHDA, SQIVND (reference sequence). DNA of the CDR3: TGTGCCAGTAAGGGACAGGGGCCCTCCTACGAGCAGTACTTC. Translation: CASKGQGPSYEQYF. Based on the CDR3 plus reference TRBV19 and TRBJ2-7, the full variable domain is DGGITQSPKYLFRKEGQNVTLSCEQNLNHDAMYWYRQDPGQGLRLIYYSQIVNDFQKGDIAEGYSVSREKKESFPLTVTSAQKNPTAFYLCASKGQGPSYEQYFGPGTRLTVT.

This clonotype was seen repeatedly, ten times or more. This sequence joins TRBV29-1 and TRBJ2-5; D remains ambiguous. There are 13 residues in the CDR3. CDR1 is SQVTM and CDR2 is ANQGSEA in the germline V gene. V lost 1 base to trimming and J lost 0 bases, with 6 bases between them. The CDR3 spells CSVEAGNQETQYF. The CDR3 DNA follows: TGCAGCGTTGAAGCCGGCAACCAAGAGACCCAGTACTTC.

This chain uses TRBV7-7 with TRBJ2-5; 8 bases align to TRBD1. Looked up from germline, CDR1 is SSHAT and CDR2 is FNYEAQ (reference sequence). This CDR3 is built from 13 residues. Written as DNA, the CDR3 is TGTGCTCCGACAGGGGACTACCAAGAGACCCAGTACTTC. This gives the protein CAPTGDYQETQYF.